This T cell receptor beta chain was sequenced during a study of cytomegalovirus exposure and HLA in healthy donors. Study-level information: Early released data had 65 million to 100 million unique TCRs, all coming from HLA-typed donors. Overall study results and limits: An assumption of roughly uniform sequencing depth across donors underlay the presence/absence analyses.

Healthy people donating bone marrow made up the donors. PCR amplification relied on 60 Vbeta primers (plus 13 Jbeta primers). Clones were sequenced by immunoSEQ multiplex PCR, and TCRdb holds only the in-frame ones, with some missing. The profile covers some 110,000 clones, with roughly 72% appearing a single time and around a tenth taken by the ten largest. This clone has just a few counts. As yet, its antigen is unknown. Sequenced sample: PBMCs. The sequence was collected from a woman between 45 and 60 years old in good health and CMV-seropositive.

CDR3 sequence: CASRSDTSYNEQFF. Here the CDR3 DNA reads TGTGCCAGCAGGTCTGACACATCCTACAATGAGCAGTTCTTC. The rearrangement joins TRBV7-2 to TRBJ2-1; D unclear. The CDR3 contains 14 residues. Germline assignment: CDR1 SGHTA and CDR2 FQGNSA. Deletions cut 6 bases from V and 1 base from J, with 10 bases between.